This record covers a single T cell receptor beta chain. Its target is unknown. Germline V gene sequence: CDR1 SGHRS, CDR2 YFSETQ. The CDR3 runs 15 residues. Naive CD8+ T cells had a CD45RO-CCR7+CD27+CD95- phenotype. Carrying UMI labels, the TRB cDNA libraries were prepared through 5' RACE. Using the 5' RACE reads, TCRdb records one entry per CDR3 protein without DNA. Its table records around 95,000 distinct CDR3 sequences. The sample comes from a study of CXCR3-negative and CXCR3-positive naive CD8 T cells. Overall study findings and caveats: For CXCR3-positive naive cells, TRB CDR3s were more hydrophobic than those of CXCR3-negative naive cells. Researchers report CXCR3 expression partially decreased after cryopreservation, with fresh PBMCs used in most assays. Each naive subset displayed comparably high diversity, whereas memory CD8+ cells displayed much lower diversity.

The TCR originated in a human donor in good health. Some clones in this sample may be carry-over from other donors' samples. The V call is TRBV5-1, the J call TRBJ2-3; TCRdb designates TRBD2, a call that cannot be tested without DNA. Source material: naive CXCR3+ CD8+ T cells from blood. Subset of the sample: CD45RO-CCR7+CD27+CD95- naive CD8+ T cells expressing CXCR3 (TNR3+). The CDR3 spells CASSWTSGYTDTQYF.